This T cell receptor beta chain was identified in a study of beta chain features in type 1 diabetes. General study results and limits: Among all four CD4+ subsets, Type 1 diabetes patients had TCRB CDR3s that were moderately but significantly shorter.

Since all of the isolated RNA was reverse transcribed, expressed TCRB transcripts were what got sequenced. Only in-frame clones appear in the TCRdb table, and some are missing; sequencing was by immunoSEQ multiplex PCR. The table includes around 120,000 clones, roughly 17% detected once. CDR1 is LNHDA, CDR2 SQIVND, per germline (reference sequence). This CDR3 has 17 residues. The trim removed 8 bases at V and 6 bases at J, leaving 18 bases unmatched. This clone was observed at least ten times. The antigen is unknown. This receptor was taken from a man younger than 30 with type 1 diabetes. V and J are TRBV19 and TRBJ2-1, with TRBD1 matching 8 bases. What was sequenced was central memory CD4+ T cells from blood. The CDR3 loop reads CASFGDRGTIKFNEQFF. The CDR3 DNA follows: TGTGCCAGTTTCGGAGACAGGGGAACCATAAAATTCAATGAGCAGTTCTTC.